This is a list of T cell receptor beta chains from one sample in a study of T cell repertoires in cytomegalovirus infection. TCRdb redid the calling of the reads with MiXCR, one entry per CDR3 protein. Of 400,000 to 550,000 distinct CDR3 sequences detected, 10% to 12% appear once; the ten largest clones hold roughly 10%. Material for sequencing was PBMCs. These receptors came from a human donor in good health (CMV status not recorded). Some clones in this sample may be carry-over from other donors' samples. Each CDR3 is given with its conserved first and last residue. D genes are given only for firm matches. Clone size is not always given. Where it is, it says once, few, many or a class for expanded clones.

v_gene	abundance	j_gene	len	d_gene	CDR3aa	CDR3nt
TRBV13	-	TRBJ2-1	17	TRBD2	CASSPYFSGGLYNEQFF	TGTGCCAGCAGCCCATATTTTTCGGGAGGGCTATACAATGAGCAGTTCTTC
TRBV4-1	many	TRBJ1-5	14	-	CASSPRGLWQPQHF	TGCGCCAGCAGCCCCCGGGGTTTATGGCAGCCCCAGCATTTT
TRBV6-1	many	TRBJ1-2	12	-	CASSALNYGYTF	TGTGCCAGTTCGGCCTTAAACTATGGCTACACCTTC
TRBV20-1	few	TRBJ2-5	14	-	CSARDPGVQETQYF	TGCAGTGCTAGAGATCCCGGGGTTCAAGAGACCCAGTACTTC
TRBV10-3	few	TRBJ2-4	11	TRBD2	CAPERGNIQYF	TGTGCCCCCGAGCGGGGAAACATTCAGTACTTC
TRBV7-3	-	TRBJ1-4	15	TRBD1	CASSSSGQGREKLFF	TGTGCCAGCAGCTCAAGTGGACAGGGGCGCGAAAAACTGTTTTTT
TRBV2	many	TRBJ1-6	15	-	CASSQQGGRDSPLHF	TGTGCCAGCAGCCAACAGGGAGGTCGGGATTCACCCCTCCACTTT
TRBV27	-	TRBJ1-4	13	-	CASSSGPIRKLFF	TGTGCCAGCAGCTCCGGGCCCATAAGAAAACTGTTTTTT
TRBV6-1	many	TRBJ2-3	19	-	CASSEVFVHRPTSTDTQYF	TGTGCCAGCAGTGAAGTTTTCGTTCACAGGCCAACTAGCACAGATACGCAGTATTTT
TRBV7-2	many	TRBJ1-1	14	-	CASSLFEGSTEAFF	TGTGCCAGCAGCTTATTCGAGGGGAGCACTGAAGCTTTCTTT
TRBV27	many	TRBJ1-1	16	TRBD1	CASSSRPISGGTEAFF	TGTGCCAGCAGTTCCCGACCTATTTCAGGGGGAACTGAAGCTTTCTTT
TRBV5-1	-	TRBJ2-3	19	TRBD1	CASSRTGTGSFLPRDTQYF	TGCGCCAGCAGCCGAACCGGGACAGGGTCATTCCTTCCCAGGGATACGCAGTATTTT
TRBV20-1	few	TRBJ2-1	16	TRBD2	CSARDSGAGVQNEQFF	TGCAGTGCTAGAGATTCTGGCGCGGGAGTTCAGAATGAGCAGTTCTTC
TRBV9	few	TRBJ2-3	15	TRBD2	CASSVSGSQPDTQYF	TGTGCCAGCAGCGTTAGCGGGAGTCAACCAGATACGCAGTATTTT
TRBV20-1	-	TRBJ1-2	15	-	CSALPPGELDYGYTF	TGCAGTGCCTTACCCCCAGGGGAGCTAGACTATGGCTACACCTTC
TRBV28	-	TRBJ1-1	17	TRBD1	CASSHPGQGSTDTEAFF	TGTGCCAGCAGTCACCCGGGACAGGGTTCCACGGACACTGAAGCTTTCTTT
TRBV11-2	many	TRBJ2-7	13	-	CASSLLGGGEQYF	TGTGCCAGCAGCCTGTTAGGGGGTGGGGAGCAGTACTTC
TRBV2	-	TRBJ1-4	11	-	CASSEGGELFF	TGTGCCAGCAGTGAGGGAGGTGAACTGTTTTTT
TRBV5-4	few	TRBJ2-5	15	-	CASAPGGGGQMAQYF	TGTGCCAGCGCCCCAGGCGGTGGCGGCCAGATGGCCCAGTACTTC
TRBV15	-	TRBJ1-6	12	-	CATSNGNSPLHF	TGTGCCACCAGCAATGGGAATTCACCCCTCCACTTT
TRBV12-5	many	TRBJ1-2	16	-	CASGLVLTAFNYGYTF	TGTGCTAGTGGTTTGGTACTAACTGCCTTTAACTATGGCTACACCTTC
TRBV7-8	many	TRBJ2-1	20	TRBD2	CASSSRLAGGGPSSYNEQFF	TGTGCCAGCAGCTCACGACTAGCGGGAGGGGGGCCAAGCTCCTACAATGAGCAGTTCTTC
TRBV24-1	many	TRBJ2-2	13	-	CATSLPNTGELFF	TGTGCCACCTCACTACCTAACACCGGGGAGCTGTTTTTT
TRBV7-7	many	TRBJ2-5	16	TRBD2	CASSLSGGAWTETQYF	TGTGCCAGCAGCCTTAGCGGGGGGGCGTGGACGGAGACCCAGTACTTC
TRBV18	-	TRBJ2-7	13	-	CASSPDGRYGQYF	TGTGCCAGCTCACCGGACGGACGCTATGGGCAGTACTTC
TRBV9	-	TRBJ1-6	14	-	CASSVAGNNSPLHF	TGTGCCAGCAGCGTAGCAGGGAATAATTCACCCCTCCACTTT
TRBV7-8	many	TRBJ2-7	16	-	CASSLGGRSSFYEQYF	TGTGCCAGCAGCTTAGGGGGCCGGTCGAGTTTCTACGAGCAGTACTTC
TRBV28	many	TRBJ2-1	16	TRBD2	CASTLRAGAPGNEQFF	TGTGCCAGCACCCTTAGGGCGGGAGCCCCAGGGAATGAGCAGTTCTTC
TRBV7-2	many	TRBJ2-5	17	TRBD1	CASSLGPTGTGEETQYF	TGTGCCAGCAGCTTAGGCCCAACCGGGACAGGGGAGGAGACCCAGTACTTC